The subject of this entry is one TCR beta chain. No antigen is known for it. The junction departs from the called germline gene at one end, perhaps through a read error. CDR3 length: 16 amino acids. Germline V CDR1 and CDR2: SEHNR, FQNEAQ (reference sequence). PCR amplification relied on 60 Vbeta primers (plus 13 Jbeta primers). In the original processing: In a later analysis, about 11 million of some 80 million unique beta chains occurred in at least two donors. TCRdb's copy holds only in-frame clones and misses some; the assay was immunoSEQ multiplex PCR. Clonal size and the V and J genes are those of that table, whereas D and trimming came from the DNA. The sample has roughly 100,000 clones; around 74% are singletons. This record belongs to a study of cytomegalovirus exposure and HLA in healthy donors. Study as a whole: The Caucasian-associated ancestry cluster held around four fifths of a few hundred genotyped donors. The study's findings and limits: Excluded: some indistinguishable V segments such as TRBV6-2 and TRBV6-3. A later analysis found most CMV-associated TCR beta chains apparently HLA-restricted.

This rearrangement joins TRBV7-9 to TRBJ2-1; 9 nucleotides match TRBD1. This receptor was obtained from a woman in her thirties or forties in good health and CMV-seropositive. Sequenced material: PBMCs. The CDR3 DNA is TGTGCCAGCAGCTTAGTATTAGGACAGGGGAAAAATGAGCAGCTCTTC. It specifies CASSLVLGQGKNEQLF.